A selection of T cell receptor beta chains follows, all from one sample in a study of T cell repertoires in cytomegalovirus infection. One entry per CDR3 protein, called by TCRdb with MiXCR from the reads. The sample lists 400,000 to 550,000 distinct CDR3 sequences, around 10% occurring once. The sample taken for sequencing was PBMCs. The source of these receptors is a human donor in good health (CMV status not recorded). Some clones in this sample may be carry-over from other donors' samples. The CDR3 runs from the conserved cysteine through the conserved F or W. Each record gives: D gene, V gene, J gene, clone size, CDR3 DNA, CDR3 protein. D genes are given only for firm matches. Clone size is not always given. Where it is, it says once, few, many or a class for expanded clones.

d_gene: -; v_gene: TRBV5-4; j_gene: TRBJ2-1; abundance: many; CDR3nt: TGTGCCAGCAGCTGGGGTGGTAGCGGCTCCTCCTACAATGAGCAGTTCTTC; CDR3aa: CASSWGGSGSSYNEQFF
d_gene: -; v_gene: TRBV15; j_gene: TRBJ1-5; abundance: -; CDR3nt: TGTGCCACCAGCAGAAGGACGAAGGGCAATCAGCCCCAGCATTTT; CDR3aa: CATSRRTKGNQPQHF
d_gene: -; v_gene: TRBV4-1; j_gene: TRBJ1-4; abundance: many; CDR3nt: TGCGCCAGCAGCCAAGAACAAGGAACTAATGAAAAACTGTTTTTT; CDR3aa: CASSQEQGTNEKLFF
d_gene: -; v_gene: TRBV7-9; j_gene: TRBJ2-7; abundance: many; CDR3nt: TGTGCCAGCAGTCAGTCCCAGGTCTCCTACGAGCAGTACTTC; CDR3aa: CASSQSQVSYEQYF
d_gene: TRBD1; v_gene: TRBV5-4; j_gene: TRBJ2-7; abundance: many; CDR3nt: TGTGCCAGCAGCTTAACTCTGGGACAGGGTGGCGAGCAGTACTTC; CDR3aa: CASSLTLGQGGEQYF
d_gene: TRBD1; v_gene: TRBV5-5; j_gene: TRBJ2-5; abundance: -; CDR3nt: TGTGCCAGCAGCCTCCGGGACAGGGGGCTAATGGGCGGGGAGACCCAGTACTTC; CDR3aa: CASSLRDRGLMGGETQYF
d_gene: -; v_gene: TRBV30; j_gene: TRBJ2-1; abundance: few; CDR3nt: TGTGCCTCCCAGTGGCGGAGGGAGGATGAGCAGTTCTTC; CDR3aa: CASQWRREDEQFF
d_gene: -; v_gene: TRBV7-2; j_gene: TRBJ2-7; abundance: many; CDR3nt: TGTGCCAGCAGCTCCCGGGATGGCTACGAGCAGTACTTC; CDR3aa: CASSSRDGYEQYF
d_gene: -; v_gene: TRBV29-1; j_gene: TRBJ2-7; abundance: few; CDR3nt: TGCAGCGTTGAGGATGACTCCTACGAGCAGTACTTC; CDR3aa: CSVEDDSYEQYF
d_gene: TRBD2; v_gene: TRBV4-2; j_gene: TRBJ2-3; abundance: many; CDR3nt: TGTGCCAGCAGCCAAGACACCCTTCTAGCGGGAGGAGATACGCAGTATTTT; CDR3aa: CASSQDTLLAGGDTQYF
d_gene: TRBD1; v_gene: TRBV7-3; j_gene: TRBJ1-2; abundance: many; CDR3nt: TGTGCCAGCAGCTTAGACAGGGGGCGCGGCTACACCTTC; CDR3aa: CASSLDRGRGYTF
d_gene: TRBD1; v_gene: TRBV5-6; j_gene: TRBJ2-1; abundance: -; CDR3nt: TGTGCCAGCAGCTTATCGACAGGGGGTAGGAAGCAGTTCTTC; CDR3aa: CASSLSTGGRKQFF
d_gene: -; v_gene: TRBV7-9; j_gene: TRBJ1-3; abundance: many; CDR3nt: TGTGCCAGCAGCCCCACGGCGAGACCCCCTGGAAACACCATATATTTT; CDR3aa: CASSPTARPPGNTIYF
d_gene: -; v_gene: TRBV7-8; j_gene: TRBJ2-7; abundance: many; CDR3nt: TGTGCCAGCAGCTTAGCGACAGGTTACTCCTACGAGCAGTACTTC; CDR3aa: CASSLATGYSYEQYF
d_gene: -; v_gene: TRBV7-9; j_gene: TRBJ2-1; abundance: many; CDR3nt: TGTGCCAGCAGCTCTAGCCACCCGGGACGGATGAACAATGAGCAGTTCTTC; CDR3aa: CASSSSHPGRMNNEQFF
d_gene: -; v_gene: TRBV4-2; j_gene: TRBJ2-1; abundance: -; CDR3nt: TGTGCCAGCAGCCAAGAGGTGGGGCTGGGATCCCAAAATGAGCAGTTCTTC; CDR3aa: CASSQEVGLGSQNEQFF
d_gene: TRBD1; v_gene: TRBV7-9; j_gene: TRBJ2-7; abundance: many; CDR3nt: TGTGCCAGCACCCCCGGGACAGGCCCTTATGAGCAGTACTTC; CDR3aa: CASTPGTGPYEQYF
d_gene: TRBD2; v_gene: TRBV20-1; j_gene: TRBJ2-1; abundance: -; CDR3nt: TGCAGTGCTACAGGACTAGCTAACAATGAGCAGTTCTTC; CDR3aa: CSATGLANNEQFF
d_gene: -; v_gene: TRBV11-1; j_gene: TRBJ2-1; abundance: many; CDR3nt: TGTGCCAGCAGCTTAGCGGGAGCGCGGGAGCAGTTCTTC; CDR3aa: CASSLAGAREQFF
d_gene: TRBD1; v_gene: TRBV6-6; j_gene: TRBJ2-5; abundance: many; CDR3nt: TGTGCCAGCAGTTACCTCACAGGGGGCCGGGAGACCCAGTACTTC; CDR3aa: CASSYLTGGRETQYF
d_gene: -; v_gene: TRBV12-3/TRBV12-4; j_gene: TRBJ1-3; abundance: few; CDR3nt: TGTGCCAGCAGTGGCCGCCCGGGTTTTGGAAACACCATATATTTT; CDR3aa: CASSGRPGFGNTIYF
d_gene: TRBD2; v_gene: TRBV28; j_gene: TRBJ2-3; abundance: many; CDR3nt: TGTGCCAGCAGTTCCGGGACTGCTAGCGGGAGGGCCCTCGGGGACCCAGATACGCAGTATTTT; CDR3aa: CASSSGTASGRALGDPDTQYF
d_gene: -; v_gene: TRBV7-9; j_gene: TRBJ1-4; abundance: -; CDR3nt: TGTGCCAGCACCCCCACCGCGGGAAATGAAAAACTGTTTTTT; CDR3aa: CASTPTAGNEKLFF
d_gene: TRBD1; v_gene: TRBV2; j_gene: TRBJ1-1; abundance: few; CDR3nt: TGTGCCAGCAGGGGGGACAGGGGGCTGAGAGAAGCTTTCTTT; CDR3aa: CASRGDRGLREAFF